The T cell receptor (beta chain) described here comes from a study of Graves' ophthalmopathy and Graves' hyperthyroidism. The CDR3 length is 14 residues. Trimming shortened V by 0 bases and J by 5 bases, and 10 bases separated the two germline ends. CDR1 and CDR2 from the germline V gene are LGHDT and YNNKEL (reference sequence). Thyroid ultrasound, orbital computed tomography, TRAb, serum thyroxine and clinical symptoms formed the basis of diagnosis. There are many counts of this clonotype. RNA transcripts were the template, and TCR beta CDR3 regions were amplified from them. The library came from an HTBI-primed first-round RT-PCR and a second-round multiplex PCR. A single record per CDR3 protein comes from TCRdb applying MiXCR to the multiplex PCR reads. The sample yields hundreds of thousands of distinct CDR3 sequences, around a fifth seen once.

The TCR comes from a young woman with stable Graves' hyperthyroidism. Some clones in this sample may be carry-over from other donors' samples. Material: peripheral blood. The chain is built from TRBV3-1 and TRBJ2-5, with unresolved D. The CDR3 nucleotides are TGTGCCAGCAGCCAAGATCGCTCTAGGGAGACCCAGTACTTC. Translation gives CASSQDRSRETQYF.